The clone carrying this T cell receptor beta chain has ten or more counts. Its matching antigen is unknown. The CDR3 extends over 15 amino acids. The germline V gene encodes CDR1 KGHDR and CDR2 SFDVKD. V was clipped by 5 bases and J by 2 bases; unmatched bases: 4. This entry is derived from a study of breast tumors, draining lymph nodes, adjacent tissues. TCRdb called the multiplex PCR reads again in MiXCR, with one record for every CDR3 protein. The sample has about 180,000 distinct CDR3 sequences, 30% to 35% seen once; the top ten hold roughly 4.3%. The lymph nodes were axillary draining lymph nodes from breast cancer patients. Study results and caveats: That most tumor T cells come from lymph nodes remained unproven.

The TCR comes from a female donor with breast cancer. Some clones in this sample may be carry-over from other donors' samples. The chain has TRBV24-1 and TRBJ2-3; TRBD1 agrees at 9 bases. The material sequenced was axillary lymph node tissue. This CDR3 reads CATSGTGELTDTQYF. The CDR3 bases are TGTGCCACCAGTGGGACAGGGGAACTCACAGATACGCAGTATTTT.